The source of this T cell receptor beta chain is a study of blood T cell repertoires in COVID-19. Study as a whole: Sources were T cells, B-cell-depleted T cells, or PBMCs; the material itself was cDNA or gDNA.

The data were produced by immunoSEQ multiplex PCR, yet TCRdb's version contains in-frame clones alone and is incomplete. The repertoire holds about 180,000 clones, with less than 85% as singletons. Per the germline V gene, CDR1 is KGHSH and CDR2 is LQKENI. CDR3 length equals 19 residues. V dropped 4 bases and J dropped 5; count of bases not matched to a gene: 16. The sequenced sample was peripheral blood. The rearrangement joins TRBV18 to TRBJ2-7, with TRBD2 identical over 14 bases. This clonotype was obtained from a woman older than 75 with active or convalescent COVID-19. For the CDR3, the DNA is TGTGCCAGCTCACAAATAGTGACTAGCGGGAGGGCCGGGGTCGACGAGCAGTACTTC. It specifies CASSQIVTSGRAGVDEQYF. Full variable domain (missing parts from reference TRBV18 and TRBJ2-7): NAGVMQNPRHLVRRRGQEARLRCSPMKGHSHVYWYRQLPEEGLKFMVYLQKENIIDESGMPKERFSAEFPKEGPSILRIQQVVRGDSAAYFCASSQIVTSGRAGVDEQYFGPGTRLTVT.